The 14 T cell receptor beta chains presented below share a single source sample, sequenced in a study of blood T cells in healthy people across ages. Together with a sample-barcoded 5' primer, a J-beta primer mix was included in a second PCR lasting about 6 to 11 cycles. Using its own MiXCR run on the 5' RACE reads, TCRdb lists one record per CDR3 protein. The table lists 1,800,000 or so distinct CDR3 sequences, about 39% of them singletons, with 23% in the top ten. The sample consisted of blood. Every receptor here comes from a human donor in good health.

This clonotype was seen many times. The rearrangement uses TRBV7-2 and TRBJ2-1; TRBD2 agrees at 7 bases. Trimming at V came to 0 bases and at J to 2 bases, leaving 1 base not matched to a gene. The germline gives CDR1 SGHTA, CDR2 FQGNSA. The CDR3 extends over 15 amino acids. CDR3 nucleotide sequence: TGTGCCAGCAGCTTAGCGGGGGGGACCTACAATGAGCAGTTCTTC. This encodes CASSLAGGTYNEQFF.

Here the CDR3 reads CATGEVEQYF. The DNA for the CDR3 is TGTGCCACCGGAGAAGTCGAGCAGTACTTC. The V call is TRBV7-9, the J call TRBJ2-4; no clear D. The J call is uncertain, as TRBJ2-7 better fits the DNA end. This CDR3 region has 10 residues. Germline values: CDR1 SEHNR, CDR2 FQNEAQ (reference sequence).

The rearrangement uses TRBV27 and TRBJ2-3; 8 positions agree with TRBD2. Germline V CDR1 and CDR2: MNHEY, SMNVEV (reference sequence). CDR3 length equals 20 residues. With 3 bases clipped from V and 2 bases from J, the junction kept 19 bases outside the gene matches. The CDR3 loop reads CASSFVRLTLAGSATDTQYF. The CDR3 coding sequence is TGTGCCAGCAGTTTCGTCCGCCTGACCTTAGCGGGGTCGGCCACAGATACGCAGTATTTT.

The chain links TRBV7-2 to TRBJ1-6, with 8 bases matching TRBD1. V shed 1 base, J shed 13 bases, and the junction held 12 bases outside the gene matches. The CDR3 is made up of 16 amino acids. Germline values: CDR1 SGHTA, CDR2 FQGNSA. CDR3 amino acids: CASSLVGTGAVQPLHF. The DNA of the CDR3 is TGTGCCAGCAGCTTAGTGGGGACAGGTGCGGTCCAGCCCCTCCACTTT.

This clonotype was counted only a few times. The chain employs TRBV29-1 and TRBJ2-3; D possibly matches TRBD1 or TRBD2 (5 bases each). Trimming left V 7 bases short and J 2 bases short, with 7 bases between. Germline CDR1 SQVTM, CDR2 ANQGSEA. This CDR3 spans 11 amino acids. Written as DNA, the CDR3 is TGCAGCGGGGACCCCACAGATACGCAGTATTTT. Amino acids: CSGDPTDTQYF.

Only a few counts were recorded for this clonotype. This chain connects TRBV2 to TRBJ2-5; perhaps TRBD1 as D (5 bases). The CDR3 has 14 amino acids. Looked up from germline, CDR1 is SNHLY and CDR2 is FYNNEI. Deletions cut 4 bases from V and 5 bases from J, with 14 bases between. The CDR3 DNA is TGTGCCAGCAGTGTCCAGGGATTACGGGAGACCCAGTACTTC. Residues: CASSVQGLRETQYF.

The rearrangement joins TRBV12-3 or TRBV12-4 to TRBJ2-7, with 7 bases that match TRBD2. The V gene end was trimmed by 2 bases and the J gene end by 0 bases; junction bases not matched to a gene: 7. This CDR3 comprises 16 residues. The CDR3 here is CASSLWSGAYSYEQYF. The CDR3 DNA sequence: TGTGCCAGCAGTTTATGGAGCGGGGCTTACTCCTACGAGCAGTACTTC.

The table lists this clonotype with a few counts. V gene TRBV6-1 combines with J gene TRBJ2-5; perhaps TRBD2 as D (6 bases). V was trimmed by 9 bases and J by 1 base, leaving 12 bases between them. Per germline, CDR1 MNHNS and CDR2 SASEGT. CDR3 length: 13 amino acids. Written as DNA, the CDR3 is TGTGCCAGTTCGACTAGTTCCCAAGAGACCCAGTACTTC. It is translated as CASSTSSQETQYF.

This sequence joins TRBV15 and TRBJ2-5, with D perhaps given as TRBD1 or TRBD2 (5 bases each). Trimming removed 1 base from V and 4 bases from J, with 13 bases in between. CDR1 and CDR2 (germline): LNHNV, YYDKDF (reference sequence). CDR3 size: 15 residues. CDR3 sequence (DNA): TGTGCCACCAGCAGAGTTACGGGGCCGGGAGAGACCCAGTACTTC. Encoded protein: CATSRVTGPGETQYF. The complete variable domain, with remaining parts taken from reference TRBV15 and TRBJ2-5, reads DAMVIQNPRYQVTQFGKPVTLSCSQTLNHNVMYWYQQKSSQAPKLLFHYYDKDFNNEADTPDNFQSRRPNTSFCFLDIRSPGLGDTAMYLCATSRVTGPGETQYFGPGTRLLVL.

J is TRBJ1-2 and V is TRBV29-1; a possible D gene is TRBD1 (5 bases). This CDR3 spans 13 amino acids. The germline V gene encodes CDR1 SQVTM and CDR2 ANQGSEA. V was cut by 3 bases and J by 0 bases, with 8 bases left in between. CDR3 in amino acids: CSVEGPANYGYTF. Written as DNA, the CDR3 is TGCAGCGTTGAGGGGCCCGCTAACTATGGCTACACCTTC.

In its sample, this clonotype was seen a few times. The J gene is TRBJ2-6, the V gene TRBV27; the D gene is possibly TRBD1 (6 bases). There are 17 residues in the CDR3. The V and J ends lost 6 bases and 0 bases respectively, with 15 bases between them. The germline V gene encodes CDR1 MNHEY and CDR2 SMNVEV (reference sequence). The CDR3 bases are TGTGCCAGCAGCCGGACAGCCGCGGTCTCTGGGGCCAACGTCCTGACTTTC. Translation: CASSRTAAVSGANVLTF.

The gene calls are TRBV28 and TRBJ2-5; 11 bases map to TRBD2. The V gene's germline CDR1 is MDHEN and CDR2 SYDVKM. This CDR3 spans 17 amino acids. J gave up 4 bases and V 9 bases, and 16 bases lay outside the gene matches. CDR3 coding DNA: TGTGCCAGTTTCCGGACTAGCGGGCCCGGGGTGGTAGAGACCCAGTACTTC. Its protein product is CASFRTSGPGVVETQYF.

The chain combines TRBV27 with TRBJ1-4; D is possibly TRBD1 (5 bases). The CDR3 has 14 residues. Trimming cost V 5 bases and J 6 bases, with 13 bases left between them. Germline V gene sequence: CDR1 MNHEY, CDR2 SMNVEV (reference sequence). The CDR3 nucleotides are TGTGCCAGCAGTCCACTGGGGGGAGATGAAAAACTGTTTTTT. Translation: CASSPLGGDEKLFF.

This clonotype was observed a handful of times. The rearrangement uses TRBV5-1 and TRBJ2-1; possible D gene TRBD1, 6 bases. Germline V gives CDR1 SGHRS, CDR2 YFSETQ. V lost 4 bases and J 5 bases, leaving 19 bases between the germline ends. The CDR3 is 16 residues long. In DNA form, the CDR3 reads TGCGCCAGCAGCACCGGTGGGGGCAGTTATGACAATGAGCAGTTCTTC. Its protein product is CASSTGGGSYDNEQFF.